This is a list of T cell receptor beta chains from one sample in a study of cytomegalovirus exposure and HLA in healthy donors. Method: immunoSEQ multiplex PCR; TCRdb's copy keeps in-frame clones and lacks some. The sample holds 210,000 or so clones, roughly 80% seen once. The source material was PBMCs. All receptors come from a woman in her thirties in good health and CMV-seropositive. The CDR3 runs from the conserved cysteine through the conserved F or W. Fields, in order: clone size, D gene, J gene, V gene, CDR3 DNA, CDR3 protein. D genes are given only for firm matches. Not every row has a clone size; where given, it reads once, few, many or a size class.

- | - | TRBJ1-4 | TRBV4-3 | TGCGCCAGCAGCCAAGATCTTTTAGGGAGGAGGACTAATGAAAAACTGTTTTTT | CASSQDLLGRRTNEKLFF
- | - | TRBJ1-2 | TRBV6-5 | TGTGCCAGCAGGGACGGACATGGAATATATGGCTACACCTTC | CASRDGHGIYGYTF
- | - | TRBJ1-5 | TRBV10-1 | TGCGCCAGCTGCCAGGGGCCGAATCAGCCCCAGCATTTT | CASCQGPNQPQHF
once | - | TRBJ1-5 | TRBV21-1 | TGTGCCAGCAGCAAAGCAGACCGGGACAGGGGTAATCAGCCCCAGCATTTT | CASSKADRDRGNQPQHF
- | TRBD1 | TRBJ1-2 | TRBV5-1 | TGCGCCAGCAGCTTTTTTGGGCCGGACAGGAACTATGGCTACACCTTC | CASSFFGPDRNYGYTF
- | TRBD1 | TRBJ1-4 | TRBV4-1 | TGCGCCAGCAGCCAAGATCTTTCCAGGGGGCGTGAAAAACTGTTTTTT | CASSQDLSRGREKLFF
- | - | TRBJ2-1 | TRBV2 | TGTGCCAGCAGTGAACAGGGTGGTAATGAGCAGTTCTTC | CASSEQGGNEQFF
- | - | TRBJ1-6 | TRBV19 | TGTGCCAGTAGTATAGTTGACAGAGACAATTCACCCCTCCACTTT | CASSIVDRDNSPLHF
- | TRBD1 | TRBJ2-3 | TRBV7-8 | TGTGCCAGCAGCCCAGGGGGCCGAGGGGGGACGCAGTATTTT | CASSPGGRGGTQYF
- | - | TRBJ2-7 | TRBV5-6 | TGTGCCAGCAGCCCCCTTTGGGGCGCGGAGCAGTACTTC | CASSPLWGAEQYF
- | TRBD1 | TRBJ1-4 | TRBV19 | TGTGCCAGTAGTATATATGGCGGGACAGGCAATGAAAAACTGTTTTTT | CASSIYGGTGNEKLFF
- | TRBD1 | TRBJ2-7 | TRBV29-1 | TGCAGCGTGAAGACAGGGCCGAACTCCTACGAGCAGTACTTC | CSVKTGPNSYEQYF
- | - | TRBJ1-6 | TRBV13 | TGTGCCAGCAGCTTAGTAGGGCCAGGGATAAATAATTCACCCCTCCACTTT | CASSLVGPGINNSPLHF
- | TRBD1 | TRBJ2-5 | TRBV7-2 | TGTGCCAGCAGCTTAGGGGGACAGGGTGTAGAGACCCAGTACTTC | CASSLGGQGVETQYF
once | TRBD2 | TRBJ2-5 | TRBV28 | TGTGCCAGCAGTTTTTTGACTAGCGGGAGAAAAGAGACCCAGTACTTC | CASSFLTSGRKETQYF
- | - | TRBJ1-2 | TRBV11-2 | TGTGCCAGCAGCACAGCGGCCTATGGCTACACCTTC | CASSTAAYGYTF
- | TRBD1 | TRBJ1-2 | TRBV7-2 | TGTGCCAGCAGCTCAAGGGACAGGGTAGGCTATGGCTACACCTTC | CASSSRDRVGYGYTF